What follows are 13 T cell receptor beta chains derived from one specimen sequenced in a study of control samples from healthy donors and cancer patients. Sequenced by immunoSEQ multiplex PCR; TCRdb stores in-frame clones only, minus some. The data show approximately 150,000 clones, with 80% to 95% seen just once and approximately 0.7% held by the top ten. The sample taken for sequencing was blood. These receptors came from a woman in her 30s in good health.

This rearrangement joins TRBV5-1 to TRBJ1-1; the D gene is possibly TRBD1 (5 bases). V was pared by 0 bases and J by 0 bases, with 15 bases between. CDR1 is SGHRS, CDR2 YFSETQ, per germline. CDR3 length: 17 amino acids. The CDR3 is CASSLGLTDLMNTEAFF. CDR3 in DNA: TGCGCCAGCAGCTTGGGTCTGACAGACCTTATGAACACTGAAGCTTTCTTT.

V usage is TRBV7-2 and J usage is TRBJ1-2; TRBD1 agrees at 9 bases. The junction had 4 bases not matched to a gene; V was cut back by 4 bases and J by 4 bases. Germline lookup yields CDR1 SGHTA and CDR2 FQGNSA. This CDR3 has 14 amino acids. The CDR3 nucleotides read TGTGCCAGCAGCTCCACGACAGGGGGCTATGGCTACACCTTC. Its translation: CASSSTTGGYGYTF.

CDR3 sequence reads: CASSIVPRGRSSYEQYF. In DNA, the CDR3 is TGTGCCAGTAGTATAGTCCCCCGGGGCCGGAGCTCCTACGAGCAGTACTTC. The chain employs TRBV19 and TRBJ2-7; D is perhaps TRBD1 or TRBD2 (5 bases each). Deletions cut 1 base from V and 0 bases from J, with 16 bases between. The CDR3 runs 17 residues. Germline V gene data show CDR1 as LNHDA and CDR2 as SQIVND (reference sequence).

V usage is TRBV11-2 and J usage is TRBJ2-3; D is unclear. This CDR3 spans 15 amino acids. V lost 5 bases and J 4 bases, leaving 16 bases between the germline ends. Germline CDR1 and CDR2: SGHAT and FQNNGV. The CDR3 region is CASSLLLPGADTQYF. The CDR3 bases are TGTGCCAGCAGCCTCCTTCTCCCGGGTGCAGATACGCAGTATTTT.

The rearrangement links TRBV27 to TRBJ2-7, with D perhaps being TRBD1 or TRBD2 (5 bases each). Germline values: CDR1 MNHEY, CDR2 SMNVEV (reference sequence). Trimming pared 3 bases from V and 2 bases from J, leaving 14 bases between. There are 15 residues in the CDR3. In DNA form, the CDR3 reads TGTGCCAGCAGTTTGTCGGGAAGGGGAACCTACGAGCAGTACTTC. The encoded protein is CASSLSGRGTYEQYF.

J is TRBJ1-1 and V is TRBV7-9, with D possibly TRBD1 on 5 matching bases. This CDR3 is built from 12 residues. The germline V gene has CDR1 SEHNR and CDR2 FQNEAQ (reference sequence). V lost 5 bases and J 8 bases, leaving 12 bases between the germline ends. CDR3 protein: CASSLRVPEAFF. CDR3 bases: TGTGCCAGCAGCCTCAGGGTCCCGGAAGCTTTCTTT.

CDR3 sequence (DNA): TGTGCCAGCAGCTTAGGCCCCCAGGGGGGGTACAATGAGCAGTTCTTC. The encoded protein is CASSLGPQGGYNEQFF. The V and J genes are TRBV7-9 and TRBJ2-1; D might be TRBD1 or TRBD2, each matching 7 bases. In germline, CDR1 is SEHNR, CDR2 FQNEAQ (reference sequence). The CDR3 extends over 16 amino acids. V was pared by 1 base and J by 4 bases, with 14 bases between.

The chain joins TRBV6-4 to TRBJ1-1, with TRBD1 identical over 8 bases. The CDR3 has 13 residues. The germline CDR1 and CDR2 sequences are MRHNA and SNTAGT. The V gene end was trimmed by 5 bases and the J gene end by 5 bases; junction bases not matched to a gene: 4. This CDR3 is CASSQGAGTEAFF. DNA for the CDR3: TGTGCCAGCAGTCAGGGGGCAGGGACTGAAGCTTTCTTT.

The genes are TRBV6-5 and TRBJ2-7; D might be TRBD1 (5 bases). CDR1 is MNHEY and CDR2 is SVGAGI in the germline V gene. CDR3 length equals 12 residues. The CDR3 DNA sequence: TGTGCTGTAAGGGGCTCCACCTACGAGCAGTACTTC. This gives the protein CAVRGSTYEQYF.

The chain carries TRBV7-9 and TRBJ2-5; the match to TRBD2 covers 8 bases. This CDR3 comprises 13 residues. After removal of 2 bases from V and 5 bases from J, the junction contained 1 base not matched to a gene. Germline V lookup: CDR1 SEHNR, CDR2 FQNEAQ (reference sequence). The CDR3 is CASSLREGETQYF. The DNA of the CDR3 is TGTGCCAGCAGCTTACGGGAGGGGGAGACCCAGTACTTC.

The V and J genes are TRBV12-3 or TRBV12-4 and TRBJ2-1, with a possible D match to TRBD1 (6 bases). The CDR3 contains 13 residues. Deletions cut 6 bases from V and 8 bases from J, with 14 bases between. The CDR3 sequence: CASSPLTGYEQFF. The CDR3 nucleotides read TGTGCCAGCAGCCCCCTCACAGGGTATGAGCAGTTCTTC.

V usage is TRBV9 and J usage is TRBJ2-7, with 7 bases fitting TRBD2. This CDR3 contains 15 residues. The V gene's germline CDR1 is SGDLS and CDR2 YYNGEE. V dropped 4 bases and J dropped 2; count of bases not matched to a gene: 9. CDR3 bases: TGTGCCAGCAGCCCACGGGACTACACCACCTACGAGCAGTACTTC. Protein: CASSPRDYTTYEQYF. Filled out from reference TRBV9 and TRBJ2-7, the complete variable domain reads DSGVTQTPKHLITATGQRVTLRCSPRSGDLSVYWYQQSLDQGLQFLIQYYNGEERAKGNILERFSAQQFPDLHSELNLSSLELGDSALYFCASSPRDYTTYEQYFGPGTRLTVT.

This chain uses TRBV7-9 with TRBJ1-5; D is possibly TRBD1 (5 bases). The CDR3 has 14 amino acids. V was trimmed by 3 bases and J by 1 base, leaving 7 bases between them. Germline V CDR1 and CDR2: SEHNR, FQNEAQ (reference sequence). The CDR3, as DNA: TGTGCCAGCAGCTTTTCAGGGAGCAATCAGCCCCAGCATTTT. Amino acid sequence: CASSFSGSNQPQHF.